These 9 T cell receptor beta chains originate from one sample sequenced in a study of cytomegalovirus exposure and HLA in healthy donors. PCR employed 60 Vbeta and 13 Jbeta primers. Data came from immunoSEQ multiplex PCR; TCRdb stores just in-frame clones and leaves some out. Of 200,000 to 250,000 clones in the sample, around 80% are singletons; the top ten hold about 2.5%. Sequencing used PBMCs. The receptors derive from a woman in her sixties in good health and CMV-seropositive.

J is TRBJ2-2 and V is TRBV2, with D perhaps TRBD1 (5 bases). Trimming cost V 2 bases and J 5 bases, with 9 bases left between them. The CDR3 loop spans 14 amino acids. Germline values: CDR1 SNHLY, CDR2 FYNNEI. The CDR3 DNA is TGTGCCAGCAGTGAAAACAGGAGAACCGGGGAGCTGTTTTTT. Its translation: CASSENRRTGELFF.

This sequence joins TRBV9 and TRBJ2-2, with 9 positions matching TRBD2. V lost 4 bases and J lost 4; bases outside the gene matches: 8. Germline V gene sequence: CDR1 SGDLS, CDR2 YYNGEE. The CDR3 covers 16 residues. CDR3 DNA sequence: TGTGCCAGCAGCCCCCAGGGGACTAGCTTCACCGGGGAGCTGTTTTTT. Its protein product is CASSPQGTSFTGELFF.

This clone has a handful of counts. This sequence joins TRBV5-1 and TRBJ2-1; 10 nucleotides line up with TRBD1. With 0 bases clipped from V and 4 bases from J, the junction kept 1 base outside the gene matches. This CDR3 is built from 15 residues. The V gene's germline CDR1 is SGHRS and CDR2 YFSETQ. For the CDR3, the DNA is TGCGCCAGCAGCTTGGGACAGGGGGCGTACAATGAGCAGTTCTTC. Translation gives CASSLGQGAYNEQFF.

The CDR3 nucleotides are TGTGCCAGTATGTCAGCAGGGGAAGGGAACACTGAAGCTTTCTTT. Translated: CASMSAGEGNTEAFF. The chain employs TRBV19 and TRBJ1-1; weak D call: TRBD1 (6 bases). The length of the CDR3 is 15 residues. V lost 7 bases to trimming and J lost 1 base, with 16 bases between them. The V gene's germline CDR1 is LNHDA and CDR2 SQIVND (reference sequence).

This clone was seen a single time. The chain combines TRBV2 with TRBJ2-1; tentative D call: TRBD1 (6 bases). CDR1 and CDR2 (germline): SNHLY, FYNNEI. Deletions cut 8 bases from V and 4 bases from J, with 12 bases between. The CDR3 length is 13 residues. The CDR3 region has the DNA TGTGCCAGCGATCAGGGGACGTACAATGAGCAGTTCTTC. Its translation is CASDQGTYNEQFF. The complete variable domain, with remaining parts taken from reference TRBV2 and TRBJ2-1, reads EPEVTQTPSHQVTQMGQEVILRCVPISNHLYFYWYRQILGQKVEFLVSFYNNEISEKSEIFDDQFSVERPDGSNFTLKIRSTKLEDSAMYFCASDQGTYNEQFFGPGTRLTVL.

V gene TRBV6-1 combines with J gene TRBJ1-1, with D perhaps matching TRBD1 (6 bases). Trimming pared 6 bases from V and 10 bases from J, leaving 21 bases between. The CDR3 consists of 14 residues. Germline V gene lookup returns CDR1 MNHNS and CDR2 SASEGT. The CDR3 reads CASREQQGFGVAFF. CDR3 sequence (DNA): TGTGCCAGCAGAGAGCAACAGGGCTTTGGGGTAGCTTTCTTT.

This chain joins TRBV18 and TRBJ1-3; D uncertain. Trimming shortened V by 3 bases and J by 0 bases, and 12 bases separated the two germline ends. This CDR3 spans 16 amino acids. Germline V gene data show CDR1 as KGHSH and CDR2 as LQKENI. The CDR3 region is CASSPGQPSSGNTIYF. CDR3 nucleotide sequence: TGTGCCAGCTCACCGGGCCAGCCGAGCTCTGGAAACACCATATATTTT.

The CDR3 loop is CASSPGGDHGYTF. In nucleotides, the CDR3 is TGTGCCAGCAGCCCCGGGGGGGATCATGGCTACACCTTC. The V call is TRBV7-3, the J call TRBJ1-2, with D possibly matching TRBD1 (5 bases). The CDR3 runs 13 residues. The V gene lost 5 bases and the J gene lost 6 bases, with 13 bases spanning the gap. Germline V CDR1 and CDR2: SGHTA, FQGTGA.

V usage is TRBV15 and J usage is TRBJ1-1; 10 bases fit TRBD1. The germline V gene encodes CDR1 LNHNV and CDR2 YYDKDF (reference sequence). After removal of 2 bases from V and 4 bases from J, the junction contained 4 bases not matched to a gene. This CDR3 comprises 15 residues. The CDR3 is CATSRQDRGGTEAFF. The CDR3 DNA reads as TGTGCCACCAGCAGACAGGACAGGGGGGGCACTGAAGCTTTCTTT.